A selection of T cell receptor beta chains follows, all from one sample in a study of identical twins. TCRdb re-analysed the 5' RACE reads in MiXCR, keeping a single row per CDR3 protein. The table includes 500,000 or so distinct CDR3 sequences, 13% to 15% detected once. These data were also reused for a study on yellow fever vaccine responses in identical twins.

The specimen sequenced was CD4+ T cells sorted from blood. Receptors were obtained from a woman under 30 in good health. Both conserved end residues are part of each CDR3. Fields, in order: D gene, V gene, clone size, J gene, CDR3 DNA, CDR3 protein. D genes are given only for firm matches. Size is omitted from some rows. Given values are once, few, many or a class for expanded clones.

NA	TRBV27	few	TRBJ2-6	TGTGCCAGCAGTTTGTGGGGGCCTGGGGCCAACGTCCTGACTTTC	CASSLWGPGANVLTF
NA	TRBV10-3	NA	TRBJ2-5	TGTGCCATCAGGCCGGACCGGGGGACGGAGACCCAGTACTTC	CAIRPDRGTETQYF
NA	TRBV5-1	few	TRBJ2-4	NA	CASSSAPGQGSQNIQYF
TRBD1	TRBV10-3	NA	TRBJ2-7	TGTGCCATCAGTGGGCTCCTACAGGGGTCCTACGAGCAGTACTTC	CAISGLLQGSYEQYF
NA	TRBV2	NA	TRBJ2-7	TGTGCCAGCAGCGAGTCCGTTTCGTCCTACGAGCAGTACTTC	CASSESVSSYEQYF
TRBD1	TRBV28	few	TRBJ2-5	TGTGCCAGCAGTAACCGACAGGGGCTTCGCGAGACCCAGTACTTC	CASSNRQGLRETQYF
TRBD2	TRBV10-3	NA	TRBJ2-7	TGTGCCATCAGTGCCGGGACTAGCGGGAGAAACGAGCAGTACTTC	CAISAGTSGRNEQYF
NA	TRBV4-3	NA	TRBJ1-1	TGCGCCAGCAGCCAAGGGCAGGGAAACACTGAAGCTTTCTTT	CASSQGQGNTEAFF
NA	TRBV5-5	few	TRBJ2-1	TGTGCCAGCAGCTGGGCCGGGCCTACCTACAATGAGCAGTTCTTC	CASSWAGPTYNEQFF
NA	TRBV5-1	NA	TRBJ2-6	TGCGCCAGCAGTGGAGGGTCGGGCTCTGGGGCCAACGTCCTGACTTTC	CASSGGSGSGANVLTF
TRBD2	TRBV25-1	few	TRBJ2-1	TGTGCCAGCAGTGCAGAAGCGGGGGGGCCTTTCAATGAGCAGTTCTTC	CASSAEAGGPFNEQFF
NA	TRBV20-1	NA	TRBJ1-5	TGCAGTGCTAGAGGGGTTGGGGGGGTCCAGCCCCAGCATTTT	CSARGVGGVQPQHF
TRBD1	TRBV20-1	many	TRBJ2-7	TGCAGTGCTTGGTCTTTCCGGGACAGGGGAAAGGCAACCTCGTACGAGCAGTACTTC	CSAWSFRDRGKATSYEQYF
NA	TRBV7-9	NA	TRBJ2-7	TGTGCCAGCAGCTTAGAGGCCGGCCCCTACGAGCAGTACTTC	CASSLEAGPYEQYF
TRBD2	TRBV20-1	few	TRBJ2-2	TGCAGTGCTTGGGCCCGGGAGGGCTACACCGGGGAGCTGTTTTTT	CSAWAREGYTGELFF
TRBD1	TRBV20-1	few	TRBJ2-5	TGCAGTGCTAGCCGGGCAGGGGGAGAGACCCAGTACTTC	CSASRAGGETQYF
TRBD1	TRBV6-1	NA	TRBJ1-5	TGTGCCAGCAGTGAAGGGACAGGGAATCAGCCCCAGCATTTT	CASSEGTGNQPQHF